The 6 T cell receptor beta chains listed next were all sequenced from one sample in a study of blood T cell repertoires in COVID-19. TCRdb's table, derived via immunoSEQ multiplex PCR, lists solely in-frame clones and lacks some. The table shows under 200,000 clones, with around 87% occurring only once. The source material was PBMCs or T cells enriched from blood (not recorded which). The receptors derive from a woman in her 50s who had recovered from COVID-19.

This chain connects TRBV7-8 to TRBJ2-5; weak D call: TRBD1 (6 bases). Germline V gene sequence: CDR1 SGHVS, CDR2 FQNEAQ. The CDR3 covers 15 residues. The germline V and J ends were trimmed by 8 bases and 0 bases, with 16 bases remaining between them. CDR3 bases: TGTGCCAGCGCTTCGGCCAGGGGCTACCAAGAGACCCAGTACTTC. Its protein product is CASASARGYQETQYF.

This clone has only a few counts. The chain couples TRBV9 to TRBJ1-2; D unresolved. The CDR3 has 14 residues. Germline V gene lookup returns CDR1 SGDLS and CDR2 YYNGEE. Trimming removed 3 bases at V and 1 base at J, with 10 bases between. CDR3 in amino acids: CASSAGGINYGYTF. The CDR3 DNA is TGTGCCAGCAGCGCGGGAGGGATTAACTATGGCTACACCTTC.

J is TRBJ2-5 and V is TRBV25-1; 10 nucleotides match TRBD2. V was clipped by 5 bases and J by 8 bases; unmatched bases: 8. The CDR3 runs to 14 residues. CDR1 is MGHDK, CDR2 SYGVNS, per germline. The CDR3 is CASSSGGAFDTQYF. In DNA, the CDR3 is TGTGCCAGCAGTAGCGGGGGGGCCTTTGATACCCAGTACTTC.

The chain couples TRBV4-3 to TRBJ1-4; 9 bases agree with TRBD1. Germline V gene data show CDR1 as LGHNA and CDR2 as YSLEER. The CDR3 contains 19 residues. J gave up 3 bases and V 6 bases, and 17 bases lay outside the gene matches. This CDR3 reads CASSQITGGGEPPNEKLFF. The CDR3, as DNA: TGCGCCAGCAGTCAAATTACAGGGGGCGGGGAGCCCCCTAATGAAAAACTGTTTTTT.

CDR3 sequence reads: CSAGAPPSYEQYF. In DNA form, the CDR3 reads TGCAGCGCCGGTGCCCCTCCTTCCTACGAGCAGTACTTC. The rearrangement joins TRBV29-1 to TRBJ2-7; D gene ambiguous. Germline values: CDR1 SQVTM, CDR2 ANQGSEA. V lost 7 bases, J lost 1 base, and 14 bases lay in between. The CDR3 runs 13 residues.

The J gene is TRBJ2-1, the V gene TRBV5-4; possibly TRBD1 for D (5 bases). V lost 3 bases, J lost 8 bases, and 18 bases lay in between. Germline lookup yields CDR1 SGHNT and CDR2 YYREEE (reference sequence). This CDR3 is built from 15 residues. CDR3 loop: CASSSVAQGRDEQFF. DNA for the CDR3: TGTGCCAGCAGCTCGGTGGCCCAGGGTAGAGATGAGCAGTTCTTC.